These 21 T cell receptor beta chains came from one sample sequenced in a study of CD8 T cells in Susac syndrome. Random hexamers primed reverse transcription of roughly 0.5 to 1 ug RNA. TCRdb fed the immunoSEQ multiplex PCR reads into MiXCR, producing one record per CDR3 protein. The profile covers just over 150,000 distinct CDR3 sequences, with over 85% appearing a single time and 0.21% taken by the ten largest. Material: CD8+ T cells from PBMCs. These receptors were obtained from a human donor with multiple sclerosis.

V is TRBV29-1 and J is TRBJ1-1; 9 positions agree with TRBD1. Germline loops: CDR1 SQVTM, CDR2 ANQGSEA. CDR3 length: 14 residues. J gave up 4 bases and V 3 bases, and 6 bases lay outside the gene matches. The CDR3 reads CSVEPGQGATEAFF. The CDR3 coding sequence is TGCAGCGTTGAGCCGGGACAGGGAGCCACTGAAGCTTTCTTT.

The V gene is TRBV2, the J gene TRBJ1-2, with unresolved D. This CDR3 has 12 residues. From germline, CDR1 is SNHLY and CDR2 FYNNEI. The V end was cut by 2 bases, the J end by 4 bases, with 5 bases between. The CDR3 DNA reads TGTGCCAGCAGTGAACTAGGCTATGGCTACACCTTC. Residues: CASSELGYGYTF.

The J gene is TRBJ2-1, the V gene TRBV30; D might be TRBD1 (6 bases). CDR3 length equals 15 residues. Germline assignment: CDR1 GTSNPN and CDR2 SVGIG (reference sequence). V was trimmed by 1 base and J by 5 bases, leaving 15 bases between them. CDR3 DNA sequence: TGTGCCTGGAGTGAAGCCGGGGACATTAACAATGAGCAGTTCTTC. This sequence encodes CAWSEAGDINNEQFF.

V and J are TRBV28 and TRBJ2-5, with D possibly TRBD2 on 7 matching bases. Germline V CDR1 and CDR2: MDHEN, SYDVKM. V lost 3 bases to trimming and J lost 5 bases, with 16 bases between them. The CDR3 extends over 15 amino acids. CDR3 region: CASSFRGAFGETQYF. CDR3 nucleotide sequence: TGTGCCAGCAGTTTTCGGGGGGCATTCGGGGAGACCCAGTACTTC.

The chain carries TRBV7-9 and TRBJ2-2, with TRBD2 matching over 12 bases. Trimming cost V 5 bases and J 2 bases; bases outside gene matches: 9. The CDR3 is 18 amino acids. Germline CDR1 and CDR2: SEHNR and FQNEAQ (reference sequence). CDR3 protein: CASSDWTSGELNTGELFF. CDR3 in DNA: TGTGCCAGCAGCGACTGGACTAGCGGGGAACTAAACACCGGGGAGCTGTTTTTT.

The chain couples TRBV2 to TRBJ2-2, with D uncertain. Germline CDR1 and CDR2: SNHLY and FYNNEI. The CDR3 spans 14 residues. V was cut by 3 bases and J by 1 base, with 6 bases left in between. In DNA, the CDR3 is TGTGCCAGCAGTGATCGTCGGAACACCGGGGAGCTGTTTTTT. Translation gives CASSDRRNTGELFF.

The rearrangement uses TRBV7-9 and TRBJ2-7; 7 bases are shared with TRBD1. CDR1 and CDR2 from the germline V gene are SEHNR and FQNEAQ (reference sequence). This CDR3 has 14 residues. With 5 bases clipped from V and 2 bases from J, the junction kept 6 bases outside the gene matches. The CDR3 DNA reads TGTGCCAGCAGCAACCGGGACAGACCCTACGAGCAGTACTTC. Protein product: CASSNRDRPYEQYF.

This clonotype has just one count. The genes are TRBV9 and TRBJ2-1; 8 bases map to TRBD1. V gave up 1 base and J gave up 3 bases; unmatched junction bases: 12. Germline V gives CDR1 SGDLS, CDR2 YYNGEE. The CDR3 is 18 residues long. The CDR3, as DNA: TGTGCCAGCAGCGTATCTCAACAGGGGGGAAGGGGCTACAATGAGCAGTTCTTC. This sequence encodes CASSVSQQGGRGYNEQFF.

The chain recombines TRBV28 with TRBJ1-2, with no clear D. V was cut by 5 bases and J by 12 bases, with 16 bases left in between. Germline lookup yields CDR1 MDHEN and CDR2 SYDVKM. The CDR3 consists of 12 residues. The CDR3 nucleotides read TGTGCCAGCAGTCCCCGGGAAGTAGCCGACACCTTC. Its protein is CASSPREVADTF.

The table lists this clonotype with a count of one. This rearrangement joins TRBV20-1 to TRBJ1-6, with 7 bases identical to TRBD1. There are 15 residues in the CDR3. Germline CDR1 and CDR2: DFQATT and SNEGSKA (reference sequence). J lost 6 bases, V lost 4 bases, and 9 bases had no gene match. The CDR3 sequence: CSAIQGFRANSPLHF. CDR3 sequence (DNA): TGCAGTGCTATACAGGGGTTTAGAGCTAATTCACCCCTCCACTTT.

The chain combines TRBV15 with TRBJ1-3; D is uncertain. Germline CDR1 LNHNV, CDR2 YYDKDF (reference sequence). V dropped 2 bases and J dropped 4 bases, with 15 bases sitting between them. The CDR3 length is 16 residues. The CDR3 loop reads CATSRTHEGLGNTIYF. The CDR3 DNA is TGTGCCACCAGCAGAACACACGAAGGCTTAGGAAACACCATATATTTT. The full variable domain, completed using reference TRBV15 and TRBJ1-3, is DAMVIQNPRYQVTQFGKPVTLSCSQTLNHNVMYWYQQKSSQAPKLLFHYYDKDFNNEADTPDNFQSRRPNTSFCFLDIRSPGLGDTAMYLCATSRTHEGLGNTIYFGEGSWLTVV.

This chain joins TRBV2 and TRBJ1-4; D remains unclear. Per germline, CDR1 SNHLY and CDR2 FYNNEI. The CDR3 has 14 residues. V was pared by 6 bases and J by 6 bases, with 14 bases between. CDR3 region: CASSGIGADEKLFF. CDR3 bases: TGTGCCAGCAGCGGGATCGGTGCGGATGAAAAACTGTTTTTT. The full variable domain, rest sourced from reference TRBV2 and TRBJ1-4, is EPEVTQTPSHQVTQMGQEVILRCVPISNHLYFYWYRQILGQKVEFLVSFYNNEISEKSEIFDDQFSVERPDGSNFTLKIRSTKLEDSAMYFCASSGIGADEKLFFGSGTQLSVL.

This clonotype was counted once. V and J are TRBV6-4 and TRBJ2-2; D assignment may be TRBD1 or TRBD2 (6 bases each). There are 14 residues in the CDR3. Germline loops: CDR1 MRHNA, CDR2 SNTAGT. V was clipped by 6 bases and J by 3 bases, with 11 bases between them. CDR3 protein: CASRRGPDTGELFF. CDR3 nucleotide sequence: TGTGCCAGCAGACGGGGGCCGGACACCGGGGAGCTGTTTTTT.

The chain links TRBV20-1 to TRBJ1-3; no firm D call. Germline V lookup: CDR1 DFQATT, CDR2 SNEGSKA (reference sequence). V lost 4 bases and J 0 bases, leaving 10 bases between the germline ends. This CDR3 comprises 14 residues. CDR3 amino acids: CSANPQFSGNTIYF. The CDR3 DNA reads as TGCAGTGCTAACCCTCAGTTCTCTGGAAACACCATATATTTT.

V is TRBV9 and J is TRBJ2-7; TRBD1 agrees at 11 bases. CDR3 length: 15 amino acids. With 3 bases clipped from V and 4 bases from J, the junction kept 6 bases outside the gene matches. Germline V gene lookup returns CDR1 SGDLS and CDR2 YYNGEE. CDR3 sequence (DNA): TGTGCCAGCAGCGCCTTTGGGACAGGGGGTTACGAGCAGTACTTC. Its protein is CASSAFGTGGYEQYF.

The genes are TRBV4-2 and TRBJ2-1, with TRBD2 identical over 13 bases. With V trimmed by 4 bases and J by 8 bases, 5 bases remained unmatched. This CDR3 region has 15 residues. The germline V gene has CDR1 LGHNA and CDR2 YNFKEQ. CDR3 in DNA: TGTGCCAGCAGCCTCACTAGCGGGGGGGCCTATGAGCAGTTCTTC. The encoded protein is CASSLTSGGAYEQFF.

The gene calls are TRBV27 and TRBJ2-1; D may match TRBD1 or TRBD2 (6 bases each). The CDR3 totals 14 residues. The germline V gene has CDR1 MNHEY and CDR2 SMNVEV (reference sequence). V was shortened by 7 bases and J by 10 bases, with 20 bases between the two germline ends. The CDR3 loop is CASTIGGPRGEQFF. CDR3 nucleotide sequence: TGTGCCAGCACCATAGGGGGGCCGCGGGGCGAGCAGTTCTTC.

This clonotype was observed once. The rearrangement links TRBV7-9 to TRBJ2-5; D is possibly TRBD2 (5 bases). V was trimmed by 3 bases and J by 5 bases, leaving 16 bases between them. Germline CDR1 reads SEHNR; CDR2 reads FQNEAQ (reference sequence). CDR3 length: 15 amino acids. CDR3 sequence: CASSFNGGAVETQYF. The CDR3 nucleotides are TGTGCCAGCAGCTTTAATGGAGGCGCGGTGGAGACCCAGTACTTC.

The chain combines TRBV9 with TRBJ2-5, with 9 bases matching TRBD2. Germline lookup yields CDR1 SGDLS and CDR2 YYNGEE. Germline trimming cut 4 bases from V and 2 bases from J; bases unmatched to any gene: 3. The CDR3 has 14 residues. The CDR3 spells CASSLAGPQETQYF. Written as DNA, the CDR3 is TGTGCCAGCAGCCTAGCGGGGCCTCAAGAGACCCAGTACTTC.

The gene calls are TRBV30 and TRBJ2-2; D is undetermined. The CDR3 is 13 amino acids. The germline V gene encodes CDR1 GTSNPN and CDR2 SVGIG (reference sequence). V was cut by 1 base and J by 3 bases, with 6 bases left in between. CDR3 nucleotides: TGTGCCTGGAGTGAGCAGTACACCGGGGAGCTGTTTTTT. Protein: CAWSEQYTGELFF.

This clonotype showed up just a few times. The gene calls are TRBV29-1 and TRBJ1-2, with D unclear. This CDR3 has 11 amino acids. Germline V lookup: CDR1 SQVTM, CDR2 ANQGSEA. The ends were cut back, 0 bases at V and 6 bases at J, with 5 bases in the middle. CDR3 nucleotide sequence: TGCAGCGTTGAAGATCGGAATGGCTACACCTTC. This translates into CSVEDRNGYTF.